The T cell receptor beta chain described here comes from a study of blood T cell repertoires in COVID-19. Study-wide background: Some COVID-19 samples were acute and others convalescent; all came from the United States, Italy and Spain. Sources were T cells, B-cell-depleted T cells, or PBMCs; the material itself was cDNA or gDNA.

This CDR3 region has 13 residues. The V end was cut by 5 bases, the J end by 4 bases, with 11 bases between. The V gene's germline CDR1 is LNHDA and CDR2 SQIVND (reference sequence). Sequencing used immunoSEQ multiplex PCR; TCRdb keeps in-frame clones, though not all of them. The table records a few hundred thousand clones, 87% of them present only once. The sequence was collected from a woman aged 45-59 years with acute or convalescent COVID-19. The chain combines TRBV19 with TRBJ1-2; D is unclear. The specimen was peripheral blood. The CDR3 reads CASSLEVFYGYTF. For the CDR3, the DNA is TGTGCCAGTAGTTTGGAGGTGTTCTATGGCTACACCTTC. The full variable domain, its missing parts supplied by reference TRBV19 and TRBJ1-2, is DGGITQSPKYLFRKEGQNVTLSCEQNLNHDAMYWYRQDPGQGLRLIYYSQIVNDFQKGDIAEGYSVSREKKESFPLTVTSAQKNPTAFYLCASSLEVFYGYTFGSGTRLTVV.